These T cell receptor beta chains were read from a single sample in a study of molecular identifiers for immune sequencing clone quantification. From the PCR reads, TCRdb called clonotypes with MiXCR, one entry per CDR3 protein. The profile shows about 40,000 distinct CDR3 sequences, approximately 18% of them singletons. The sequenced sample was naive CD8+ T cells from blood, with Jurkat cell RNA spiked in. All receptors derive from a human donor in good health. Some libraries in this study had Jurkat cell RNA spiked in. The CDR3 runs from the conserved cysteine through the conserved F or W. Each record gives: clone size, D gene, J gene, CDR3 length, V gene, CDR3 DNA, CDR3 protein. D genes are given only for firm matches. The size entry is marked missing in some rows and otherwise reads once, few, many or a size class.

size: many; D: TRBD2; J: TRBJ2-3; length: 15; V: TRBV7-8; DNA: TGTGCCAGCAGCTTAGGACTAGCGGAGAGAGATACGCAGTATTTT; CDR3: CASSLGLAERDTQYF
size: many; D: TRBD2; J: TRBJ2-1; length: 15; V: TRBV14; DNA: TGTGCCAGCAGCCCTTCGGGGGGATCCTACAATGAGCAGTTCTTC; CDR3: CASSPSGGSYNEQFF
size: many; D: TRBD1; J: TRBJ1-4; length: 14; V: TRBV12-3/TRBV12-4; DNA: TGTGCCAGCAGTCGGGACAGGGGCAGGGAAAAACTGTTTTTT; CDR3: CASSRDRGREKLFF
size: once; D: TRBD2; J: TRBJ2-5; length: 16; V: TRBV6-5; DNA: TGTGCCATTTTGGGTGGGCTAGCGGGAGTTAAAGAGACCCAGTACTTC; CDR3: CAILGGLAGVKETQYF
size: many; D: NA; J: TRBJ2-7; length: 12; V: TRBV19; DNA: TGTGCCAGTAGTATTGTTGGTTACGAGCAGTACTTC; CDR3: CASSIVGYEQYF
size: many; D: NA; J: TRBJ1-4; length: 13; V: TRBV6-6; DNA: TGTGCCAGCAGTGAAATCCCCGGGGAAAAACTGTTTTTT; CDR3: CASSEIPGEKLFF
size: NA; D: TRBD2; J: TRBJ2-2; length: 18; V: TRBV11-2; DNA: TGTGCCAGCAGCTTCACTCCCCGGCTAGCGGTGGACACCGGGGAGCTGTTTTTT; CDR3: CASSFTPRLAVDTGELFF
size: many; D: NA; J: TRBJ2-5; length: 17; V: TRBV7-9; DNA: TGTGCCAGCAGCGATTCCTCTCAAGGACTCTCCAAAGAGACCCAGTACTTC; CDR3: CASSDSSQGLSKETQYF
size: many; D: NA; J: TRBJ1-6; length: 15; V: TRBV6-2/TRBV6-3; DNA: TGTGCCAGCAGAGACAGAACAGGCGACAATTCACCCCTCCACTTT; CDR3: CASRDRTGDNSPLHF
size: many; D: NA; J: TRBJ2-5; length: 13; V: TRBV4-2; DNA: TGTGCCAGCAGCATAGGTACAACTGCGACCCAGTACTTC; CDR3: CASSIGTTATQYF
size: many; D: TRBD1; J: TRBJ2-7; length: 16; V: TRBV7-2; DNA: TGTGCCAGCAGCCTTCCCAGACAGGGCCCAGCCCTAGAGCAGTACTTC; CDR3: CASSLPRQGPALEQYF